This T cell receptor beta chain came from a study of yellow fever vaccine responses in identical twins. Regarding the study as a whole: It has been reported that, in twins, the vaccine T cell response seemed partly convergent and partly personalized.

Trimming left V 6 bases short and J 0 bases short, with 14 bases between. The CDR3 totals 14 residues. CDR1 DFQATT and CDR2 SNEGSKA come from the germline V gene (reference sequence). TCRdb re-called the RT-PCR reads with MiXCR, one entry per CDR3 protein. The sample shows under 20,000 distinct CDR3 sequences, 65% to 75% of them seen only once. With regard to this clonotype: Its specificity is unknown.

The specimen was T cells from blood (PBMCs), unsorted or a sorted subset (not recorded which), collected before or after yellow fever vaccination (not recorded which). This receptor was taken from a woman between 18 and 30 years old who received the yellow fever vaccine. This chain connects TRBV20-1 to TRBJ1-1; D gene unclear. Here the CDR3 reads CSAPSRQMNTEAFF. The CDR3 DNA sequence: TGCAGTGCCCCAAGTCGGCAGATGAACACTGAAGCTTTCTTT.